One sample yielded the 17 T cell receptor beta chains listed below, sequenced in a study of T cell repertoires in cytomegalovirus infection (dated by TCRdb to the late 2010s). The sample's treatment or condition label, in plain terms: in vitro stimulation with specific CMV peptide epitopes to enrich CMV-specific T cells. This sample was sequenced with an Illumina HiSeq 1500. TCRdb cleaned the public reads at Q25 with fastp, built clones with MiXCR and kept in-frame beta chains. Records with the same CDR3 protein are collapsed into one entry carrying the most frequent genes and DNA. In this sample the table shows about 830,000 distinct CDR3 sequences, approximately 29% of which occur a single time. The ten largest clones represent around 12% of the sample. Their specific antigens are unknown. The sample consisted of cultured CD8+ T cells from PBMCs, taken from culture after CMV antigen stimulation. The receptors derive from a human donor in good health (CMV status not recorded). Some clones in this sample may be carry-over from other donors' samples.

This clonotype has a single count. The CDR3 loop is CSARDIGGNYGYTF. The DNA for the CDR3 is TGCAGTGCTAGAGACATTGGGGGGAACTATGGCTACACCTTC. This sequence joins TRBV20-1 and TRBJ1-2; D might be TRBD1 (5 bases). Germline CDR1 is DFQATT and CDR2 is SNEGSKA (reference sequence). Trimming removed 0 bases at V and 2 bases at J, with 10 bases between. This CDR3 comprises 14 residues.

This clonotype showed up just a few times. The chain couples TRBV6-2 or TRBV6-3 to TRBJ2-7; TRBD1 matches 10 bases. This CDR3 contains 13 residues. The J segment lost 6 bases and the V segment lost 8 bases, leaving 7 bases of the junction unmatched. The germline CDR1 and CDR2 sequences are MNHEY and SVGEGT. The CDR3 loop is CASPGTGAGEQYV. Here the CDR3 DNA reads TGTGCCAGCCCCGGGACAGGGGCAGGCGAGCAGTACGTC.

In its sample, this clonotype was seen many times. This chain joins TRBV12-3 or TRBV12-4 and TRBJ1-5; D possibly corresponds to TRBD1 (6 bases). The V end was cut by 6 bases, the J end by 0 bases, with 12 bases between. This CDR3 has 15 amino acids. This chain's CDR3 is CASSFGQFSNQPQHF. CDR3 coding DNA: TGTGCCAGCAGCTTCGGACAGTTTAGCAATCAGCCCCAGCATTTT.

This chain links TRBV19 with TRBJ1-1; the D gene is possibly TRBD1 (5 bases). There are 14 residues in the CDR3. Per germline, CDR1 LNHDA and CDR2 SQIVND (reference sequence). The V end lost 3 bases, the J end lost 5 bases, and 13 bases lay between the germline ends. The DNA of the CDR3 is TGTGCCAGTAGTATTGATCGGACAAAGACTGAAGCTTTCTTT. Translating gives CASSIDRTKTEAFF.

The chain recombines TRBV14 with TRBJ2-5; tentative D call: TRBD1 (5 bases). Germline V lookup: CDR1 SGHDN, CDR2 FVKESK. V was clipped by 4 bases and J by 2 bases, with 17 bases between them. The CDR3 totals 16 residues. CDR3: CASSPGYLRRQETQYF. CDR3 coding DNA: TGTGCCAGCAGCCCAGGGTACTTAAGACGACAAGAGACCCAGTACTTC.

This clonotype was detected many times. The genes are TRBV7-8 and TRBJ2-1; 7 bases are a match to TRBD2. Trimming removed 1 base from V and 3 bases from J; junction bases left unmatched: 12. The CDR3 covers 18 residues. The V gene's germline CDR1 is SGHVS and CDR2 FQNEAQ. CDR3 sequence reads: CASSLVRGAGLSYNEQFF. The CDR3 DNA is TGTGCCAGCAGCTTAGTTCGGGGAGCGGGGCTGAGCTACAATGAGCAGTTCTTC.

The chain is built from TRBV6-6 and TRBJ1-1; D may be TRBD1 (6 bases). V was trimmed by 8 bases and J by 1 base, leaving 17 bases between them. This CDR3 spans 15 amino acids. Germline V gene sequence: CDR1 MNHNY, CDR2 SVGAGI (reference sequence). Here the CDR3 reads CASLLVQGQNTEAFF. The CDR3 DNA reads TGTGCCAGCCTCCTCGTGCAGGGACAGAACACTGAAGCTTTCTTT.

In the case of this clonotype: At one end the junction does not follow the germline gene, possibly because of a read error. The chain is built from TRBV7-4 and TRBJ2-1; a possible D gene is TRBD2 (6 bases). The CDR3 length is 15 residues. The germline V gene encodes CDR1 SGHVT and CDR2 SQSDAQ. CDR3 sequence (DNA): TGTACCAGCAGCTTAATCTCACTAGCTTACAATGAGCAGTTCTTC. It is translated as CTSSLISLAYNEQFF.

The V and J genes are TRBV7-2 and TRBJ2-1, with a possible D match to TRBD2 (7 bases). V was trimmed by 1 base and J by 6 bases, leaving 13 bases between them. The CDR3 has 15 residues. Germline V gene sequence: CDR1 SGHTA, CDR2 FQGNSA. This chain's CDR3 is CASSLGGGGGNEQFF. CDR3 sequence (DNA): TGTGCCAGCAGCTTAGGAGGGGGGGGGGGCAATGAGCAGTTCTTC.

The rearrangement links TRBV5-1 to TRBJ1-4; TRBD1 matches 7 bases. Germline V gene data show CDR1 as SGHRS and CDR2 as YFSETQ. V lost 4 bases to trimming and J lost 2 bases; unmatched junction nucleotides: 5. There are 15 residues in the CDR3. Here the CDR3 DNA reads TGCGCCAGCAGCCCGAACAGGGGTACTAATGAAAAACTGTTTTTT. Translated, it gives CASSPNRGTNEKLFF.

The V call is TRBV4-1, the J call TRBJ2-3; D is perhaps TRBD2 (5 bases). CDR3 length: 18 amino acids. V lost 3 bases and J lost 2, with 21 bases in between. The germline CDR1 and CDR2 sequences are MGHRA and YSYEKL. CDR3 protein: CASSHISDSPGLTDTQYF. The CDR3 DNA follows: TGCGCCAGCAGCCACATATCGGACTCGCCTGGCCTCACAGATACGCAGTATTTT.

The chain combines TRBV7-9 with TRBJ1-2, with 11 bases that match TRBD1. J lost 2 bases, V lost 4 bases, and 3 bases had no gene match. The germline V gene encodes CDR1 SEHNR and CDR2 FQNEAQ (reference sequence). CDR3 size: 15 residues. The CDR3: CASSYGTGGNYGYTF. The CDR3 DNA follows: TGTGCCAGCAGCTATGGGACAGGGGGGAACTATGGCTACACCTTC.

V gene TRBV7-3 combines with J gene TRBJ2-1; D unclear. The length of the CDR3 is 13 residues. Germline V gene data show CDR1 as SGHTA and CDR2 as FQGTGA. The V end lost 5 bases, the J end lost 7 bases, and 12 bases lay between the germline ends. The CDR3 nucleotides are TGTGCCAGCAGCCCTCCGTCTCGGAATGAGCAGTTCTTC. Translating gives CASSPPSRNEQFF.

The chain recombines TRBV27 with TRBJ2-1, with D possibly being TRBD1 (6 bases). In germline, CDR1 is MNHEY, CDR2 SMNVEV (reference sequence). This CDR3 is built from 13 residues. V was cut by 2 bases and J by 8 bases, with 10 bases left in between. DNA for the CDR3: TGTGCCAGCAGTTTAGTTGGGGGCCATGAGCAGTTCTTC. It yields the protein CASSLVGGHEQFF.

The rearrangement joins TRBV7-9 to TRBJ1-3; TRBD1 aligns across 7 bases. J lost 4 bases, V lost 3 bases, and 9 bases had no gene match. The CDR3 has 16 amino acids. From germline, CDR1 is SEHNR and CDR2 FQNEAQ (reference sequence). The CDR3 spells CASSFIGGDGGNTIYF. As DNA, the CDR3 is TGTGCCAGCAGCTTTATAGGGGGCGATGGAGGAAACACCATATATTTT.

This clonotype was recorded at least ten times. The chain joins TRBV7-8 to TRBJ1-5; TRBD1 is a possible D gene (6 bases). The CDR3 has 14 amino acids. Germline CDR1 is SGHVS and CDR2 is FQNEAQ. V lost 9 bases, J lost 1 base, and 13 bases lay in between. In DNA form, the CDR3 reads TGTGCCAGTCGCAGGGGCCTCAGCAATCAGCCCCAGCATTTT. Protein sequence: CASRRGLSNQPQHF.

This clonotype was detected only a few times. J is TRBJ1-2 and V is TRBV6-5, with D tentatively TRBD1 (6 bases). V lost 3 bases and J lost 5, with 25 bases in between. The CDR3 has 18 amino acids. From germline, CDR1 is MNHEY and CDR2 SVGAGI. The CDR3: CASSYPPVVGQVPYGYTF. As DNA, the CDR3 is TGTGCCAGCAGTTATCCCCCCGTGGTGGGACAAGTTCCATATGGCTACACCTTC.